This note documents a single T cell receptor beta chain sequence. This specimen comes from a study of CD8+ T cells in alopecia areata. CDR1 and CDR2 (germline): SGHTA, FQGNSA. The CDR3 is 16 residues long. The V end lost 5 bases, the J end lost 4 bases, and 18 bases lay between the germline ends. Reverse transcription of extracted RNA yielded cDNA, which provided the sequencing template. Clones were sequenced by immunoSEQ multiplex PCR, and TCRdb holds only the in-frame ones, with some missing. The sample comprises 150,000 or so clones, 87% of which are singletons, and about 14% rests with the top ten.

V gene TRBV7-2 combines with J gene TRBJ1-3; perhaps TRBD1 as D (5 bases). This receptor was taken from a human donor with alopecia areata. Sequencing used CD8+ T cells sorted from blood, obtained at week 0. Here the CDR3 DNA reads TGTGCCAGCAGCCGACCGTATCAGCAGGGCGGAAACACCATATATTTT. The encoded protein is CASSRPYQQGGNTIYF. The variable domain in full, completed from reference TRBV7-2 and TRBJ1-3, reads GAGVSQSPSNKVTEKGKDVELRCDPISGHTALYWYRQSLGQGLEFLIYFQGNSAPDKSGLPSDRFSAERTGGSVSTLTIQRTQQEDSAVYLCASSRPYQQGGNTIYFGEGSWLTVV.